This is a list of T cell receptor beta chains from one sample in a study of cytomegalovirus exposure and HLA in healthy donors. TCRdb's table, derived via immunoSEQ multiplex PCR, lists solely in-frame clones and lacks some. The table has approximately 180,000 clones, about 78% seen once. Sequencing input: PBMCs. These receptors all come from a woman aged 50 to 65 in good health and CMV-seropositive. Both conserved end residues are part of each CDR3. A D gene is named only where the DNA matches it firmly. The listing skips clone size in some rows; elsewhere it reads once, few, many or a size class.

cdr3_nt,cdr3_aa,clone_size,d_call,cdr3_length,j_call,v_call
TGTGCCAGCAGCTGGGGGGGGCTTCAAGAGACCCAGTACTTC,CASSWGGLQETQYF,.,.,14,TRBJ2-5,TRBV7-2
TGTGCCTGGAGTTACTACAGGGCTTATGAAAAACTGTTTTTT,CAWSYYRAYEKLFF,.,.,14,TRBJ1-4,TRBV30
TGCAGTGCCTCGGGGGTCAATGAGCAGTTCTTC,CSASGVNEQFF,.,.,11,TRBJ2-1,TRBV20-1
TGTGCCAGCATCCCTAGGGAGACCCAGTACTTC,CASIPRETQYF,.,.,11,TRBJ2-5,TRBV7-8
TGTGCCAGCAGCCCTTGGGACTTTACAGATACGCAGTATTTT,CASSPWDFTDTQYF,.,.,14,TRBJ2-3,TRBV27
TGTGCCAGTAGTCCAACTAAGGTCGACGAGCAGTACTTC,CASSPTKVDEQYF,.,.,13,TRBJ2-7,TRBV19
TGTGCCACCAGCAGCACCGGGACAGGGCTTATCGGCTACACCTTC,CATSSTGTGLIGYTF,.,TRBD1,15,TRBJ1-2,TRBV15
TGTGCCAGTAGTATTTTGACAGGAATTGGCTACACCTTC,CASSILTGIGYTF,.,.,13,TRBJ1-2,TRBV19
TGTGCCAGCAGCTTTGGGGGGGCAGAGTACCAAGAGACCCAGTACTTC,CASSFGGAEYQETQYF,.,.,16,TRBJ2-5,TRBV5-5
TGTGCCAGCAGCTATATAACTAGCTACGAGCAGTACTTC,CASSYITSYEQYF,.,.,13,TRBJ2-7,TRBV5-6
TGTGCCAGCAGCCACGGTACTAGCGGGGGATACAATGAGCAGTTCTTC,CASSHGTSGGYNEQFF,once,TRBD2,16,TRBJ2-1,TRBV14
TGTGCCAGCAGCTTGGATTCGGGGGGGCGATGGGAGCAGTACTTC,CASSLDSGGRWEQYF,.,TRBD2,15,TRBJ2-7,TRBV5-4
TGCGCCAGCAGCCGGGACAGGGGTTCCTCACCCCTCCACTTT,CASSRDRGSSPLHF,.,TRBD1,14,TRBJ1-6,TRBV5-1
TGTGCCAGCAGCTTGGGACTAGCTAAGGAGACCCAGTACTTC,CASSLGLAKETQYF,.,TRBD2,14,TRBJ2-5,TRBV5-6
TGTGCCAGCAGCTTCAGACAGGGGCCAGATACGCAGTATTTT,CASSFRQGPDTQYF,.,TRBD1,14,TRBJ2-3,TRBV7-9
TGTGCCTGGAGTGCAGGGGATCAGCCCCAGCATTTT,CAWSAGDQPQHF,.,.,12,TRBJ1-5,TRBV30
TGCGCCAGCAGCCGGGAACCCCCCAGGGGGCTCGGTAATTCACCCCTCCACTTT,CASSREPPRGLGNSPLHF,.,TRBD1,18,TRBJ1-6,TRBV4-1
TGTGCCAGCAGCTTGATAGCGGGGGCTGAGGGGACCCAGTACTTC,CASSLIAGAEGTQYF,once,TRBD2,15,TRBJ2-5,TRBV5-6
TGTGCCAGCAGTTACTCTAGCGGGGGGGCCTACGAGCAGTACTTC,CASSYSSGGAYEQYF,.,TRBD2,15,TRBJ2-7,TRBV6-5
TGCGCCAGCAGCTTGGGGGGGCCCAGCAATCAGCCCCAGCATTTT,CASSLGGPSNQPQHF,few,.,15,TRBJ1-5,TRBV5-1
TGTGCCAGCAGTTCGAGGGGACAGGGCTCTGGCTACACCTTC,CASSSRGQGSGYTF,.,TRBD1,14,TRBJ1-2,TRBV6-6
TGTGCCAGCAGCTTAGCAGGGGCCAGCACAGATACGCAGTATTTT,CASSLAGASTDTQYF,.,.,15,TRBJ2-3,TRBV7-3
TGCGCCAGCAGCTTGAATGCCCCCCGGCGCGGGGATACGCAGTATTTT,CASSLNAPRRGDTQYF,few,.,16,TRBJ2-3,TRBV5-1
TGTGCCAGCAGTGAATGGGGGGTTATTCAGGAGTTCAATTCACCCCTCCACTTT,CASSEWGVIQEFNSPLHF,.,.,18,TRBJ1-6,TRBV6-1
TGTGCCAGCAGCTTAGGAGGGGCCGGGGGGGAGACCCAGTACTTC,CASSLGGAGGETQYF,.,TRBD2,15,TRBJ2-5,TRBV7-6
TGTGCCACCAGCAGGACCGACAGGGCGGATGGCTACACCTTC,CATSRTDRADGYTF,.,TRBD1,14,TRBJ1-2,TRBV15